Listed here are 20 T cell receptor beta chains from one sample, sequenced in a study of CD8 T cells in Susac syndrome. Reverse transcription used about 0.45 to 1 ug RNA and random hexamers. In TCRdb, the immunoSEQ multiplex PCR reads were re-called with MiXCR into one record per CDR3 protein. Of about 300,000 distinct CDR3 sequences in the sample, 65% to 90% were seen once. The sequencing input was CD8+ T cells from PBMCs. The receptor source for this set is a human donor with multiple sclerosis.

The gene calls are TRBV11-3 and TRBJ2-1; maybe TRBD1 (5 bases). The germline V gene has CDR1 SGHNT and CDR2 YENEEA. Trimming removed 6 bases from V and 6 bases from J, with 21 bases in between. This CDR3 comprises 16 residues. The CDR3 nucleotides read TGTGCCAGCAGTTCGGACCCAGACGGACACGTCAATGAGCAGTTCTTC. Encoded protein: CASSSDPDGHVNEQFF.

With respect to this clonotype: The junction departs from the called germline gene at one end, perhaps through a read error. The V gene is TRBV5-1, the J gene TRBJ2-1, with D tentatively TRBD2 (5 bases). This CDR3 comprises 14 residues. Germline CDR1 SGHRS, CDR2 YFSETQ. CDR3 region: CANSQSGGYNEQFF. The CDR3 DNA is TGCGCCAACAGCCAAAGCGGCGGCTACAATGAGCAGTTCTTC. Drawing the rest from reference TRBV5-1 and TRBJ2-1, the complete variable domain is KAGVTQTPRYLIKTRGQQVTLSCSPISGHRSVSWYQQTPGQGLQFLFEYFSETQRNKGNFPGRFSGRQFSNSRSEMNVSTLELGDSALYLCANSQSGGYNEQFFGPGTRLTVL.

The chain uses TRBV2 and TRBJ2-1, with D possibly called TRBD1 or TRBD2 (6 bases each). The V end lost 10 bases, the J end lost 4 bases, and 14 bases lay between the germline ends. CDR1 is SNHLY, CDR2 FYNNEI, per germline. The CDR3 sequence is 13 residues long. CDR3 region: CANTGASYNEQFF. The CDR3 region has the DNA TGTGCCAACACGGGGGCCTCTTACAATGAGCAGTTCTTC.

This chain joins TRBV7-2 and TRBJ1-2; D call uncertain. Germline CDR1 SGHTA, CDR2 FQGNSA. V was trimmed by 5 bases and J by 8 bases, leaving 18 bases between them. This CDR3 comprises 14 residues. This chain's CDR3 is CASSPLAGMNGYTF. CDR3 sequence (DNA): TGTGCCAGCAGCCCGTTGGCGGGGATGAACGGCTACACCTTC. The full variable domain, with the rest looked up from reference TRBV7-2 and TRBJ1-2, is GAGVSQSPSNKVTEKGKDVELRCDPISGHTALYWYRQSLGQGLEFLIYFQGNSAPDKSGLPSDRFSAERTGGSVSTLTIQRTQQEDSAVYLCASSPLAGMNGYTFGSGTRLTVV.

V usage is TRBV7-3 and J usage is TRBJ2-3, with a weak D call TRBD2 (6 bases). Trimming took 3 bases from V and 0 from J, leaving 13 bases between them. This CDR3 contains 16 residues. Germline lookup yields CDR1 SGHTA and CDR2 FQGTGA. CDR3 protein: CASSLLVGGSTDTQYF. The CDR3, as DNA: TGTGCCAGCAGCTTGCTGGTGGGGGGAAGCACAGATACGCAGTATTTT.

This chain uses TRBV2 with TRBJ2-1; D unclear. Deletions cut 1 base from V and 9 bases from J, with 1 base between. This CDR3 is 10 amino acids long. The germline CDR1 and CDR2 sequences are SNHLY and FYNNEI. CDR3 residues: CASSEGEQFF. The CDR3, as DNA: TGTGCCAGCAGTGAAGGTGAGCAGTTCTTC.

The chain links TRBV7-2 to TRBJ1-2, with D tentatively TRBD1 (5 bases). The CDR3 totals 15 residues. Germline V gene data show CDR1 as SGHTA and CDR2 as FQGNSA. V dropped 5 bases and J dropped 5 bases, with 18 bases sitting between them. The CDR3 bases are TGTGCCAGCAGCCCAAGTCAGGGATTCGATTATGGCTACACCTTC. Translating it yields CASSPSQGFDYGYTF.

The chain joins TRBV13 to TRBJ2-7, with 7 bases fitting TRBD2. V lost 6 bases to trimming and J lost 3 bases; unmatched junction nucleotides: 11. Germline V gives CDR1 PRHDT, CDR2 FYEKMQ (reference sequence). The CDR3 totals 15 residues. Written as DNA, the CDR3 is TGTGCCAGCAGTCATTCCACTAGCGCAAACTACGAGCAGTACTTC. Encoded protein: CASSHSTSANYEQYF. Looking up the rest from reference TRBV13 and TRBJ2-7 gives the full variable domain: AAGVIQSPRHLIKEKRETATLKCYPIPRHDTVYWYQQGPGQDPQFLISFYEKMQSDKGSIPDRFSAQQFSDYHSELNMSSLELGDSALYFCASSHSTSANYEQYFGPGTRLTVT.

The CDR3: CASSPKGQANYGYTF. In DNA form, the CDR3 reads TGCGCCAGCAGCCCCAAGGGGCAGGCGAATTATGGCTACACCTTC. The chain is built from TRBV4-3 and TRBJ1-2, with a tentative D call TRBD1 (5 bases). Germline CDR1 reads LGHNA; CDR2 reads YSLEER. CDR3 length: 15 amino acids. Trimming removed 4 bases at V and 5 bases at J, with 17 bases between.

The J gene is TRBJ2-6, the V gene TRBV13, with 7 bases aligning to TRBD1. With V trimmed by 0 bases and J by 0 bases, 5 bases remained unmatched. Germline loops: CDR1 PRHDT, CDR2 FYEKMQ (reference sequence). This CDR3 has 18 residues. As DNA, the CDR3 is TGTGCCAGCAGCTTAGGGGACAGGATCCTCTCTGGGGCCAACGTCCTGACTTTC. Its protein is CASSLGDRILSGANVLTF.

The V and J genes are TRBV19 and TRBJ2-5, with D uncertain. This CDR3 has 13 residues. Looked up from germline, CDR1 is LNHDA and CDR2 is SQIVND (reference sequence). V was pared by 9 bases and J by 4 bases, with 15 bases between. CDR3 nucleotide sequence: TGTGCCAGCCGATTCTCGGGTTCAGAGACCCAGTACTTC. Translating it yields CASRFSGSETQYF.

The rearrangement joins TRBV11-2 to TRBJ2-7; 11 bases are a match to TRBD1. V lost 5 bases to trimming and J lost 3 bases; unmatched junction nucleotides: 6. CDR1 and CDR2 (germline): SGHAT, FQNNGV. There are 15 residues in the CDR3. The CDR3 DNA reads TGTGCCAGCAGCACCCGGACAGGGGGCAACTACGAGCAGTACTTC. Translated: CASSTRTGGNYEQYF.

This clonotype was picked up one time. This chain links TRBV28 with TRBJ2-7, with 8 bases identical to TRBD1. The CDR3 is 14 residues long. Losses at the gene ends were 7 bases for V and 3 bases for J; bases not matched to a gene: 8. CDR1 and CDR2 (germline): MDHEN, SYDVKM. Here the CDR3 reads CASTLQGDIYEQYF. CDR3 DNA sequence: TGTGCCAGCACTCTACAGGGGGATATCTACGAGCAGTACTTC. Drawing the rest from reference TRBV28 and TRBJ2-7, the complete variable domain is DVKVTQSSRYLVKRTGEKVFLECVQDMDHENMFWYRQDPGLGLRLIYFSYDVKMKEKGDIPEGYSVSREKKERFSLILESASTNQTSMYLCASTLQGDIYEQYFGPGTRLTVT.

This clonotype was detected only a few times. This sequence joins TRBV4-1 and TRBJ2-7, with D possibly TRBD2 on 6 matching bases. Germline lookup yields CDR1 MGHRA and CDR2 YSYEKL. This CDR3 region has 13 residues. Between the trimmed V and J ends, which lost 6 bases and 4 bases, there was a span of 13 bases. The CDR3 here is CASSHRETYEQYF. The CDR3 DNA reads TGCGCCAGCAGTCACCGGGAGACGTACGAGCAGTACTTC.

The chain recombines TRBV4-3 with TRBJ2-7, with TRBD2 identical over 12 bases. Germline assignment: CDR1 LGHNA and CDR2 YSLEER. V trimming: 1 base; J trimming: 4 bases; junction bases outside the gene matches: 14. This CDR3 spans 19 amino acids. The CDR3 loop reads CASSQASLPTSGSRYEQYF. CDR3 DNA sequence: TGCGCCAGCAGCCAAGCTTCCCTCCCGACTAGCGGGAGTCGGTACGAGCAGTACTTC.

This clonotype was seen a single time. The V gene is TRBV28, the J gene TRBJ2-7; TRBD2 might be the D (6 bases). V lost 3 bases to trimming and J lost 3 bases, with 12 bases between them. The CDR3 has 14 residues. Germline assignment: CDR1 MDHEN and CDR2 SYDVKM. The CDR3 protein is CASSFGDWIYEQYF. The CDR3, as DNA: TGTGCCAGCAGTTTTGGGGACTGGATCTACGAGCAGTACTTC.

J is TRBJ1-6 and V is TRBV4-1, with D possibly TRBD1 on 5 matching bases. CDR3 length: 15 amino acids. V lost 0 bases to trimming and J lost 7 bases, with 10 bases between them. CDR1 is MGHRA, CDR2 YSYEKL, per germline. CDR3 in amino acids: CASSQDPAGNSPLHF. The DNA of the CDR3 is TGCGCCAGCAGCCAAGATCCGGCAGGGAATTCACCCCTCCACTTT.

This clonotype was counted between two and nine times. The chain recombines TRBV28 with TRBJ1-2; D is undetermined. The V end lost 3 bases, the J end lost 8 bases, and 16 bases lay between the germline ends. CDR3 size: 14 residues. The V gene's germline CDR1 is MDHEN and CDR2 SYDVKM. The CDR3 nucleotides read TGTGCCAGCAGTTTCGGTATCCGGGCCCGCGGCTACACCTTC. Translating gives CASSFGIRARGYTF.

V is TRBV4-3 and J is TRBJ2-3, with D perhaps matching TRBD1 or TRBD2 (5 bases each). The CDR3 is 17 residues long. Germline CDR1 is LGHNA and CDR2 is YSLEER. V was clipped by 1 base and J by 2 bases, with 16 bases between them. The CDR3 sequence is CASSQVRGDPYTDTQYF. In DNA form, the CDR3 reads TGCGCCAGCAGCCAAGTTAGAGGGGACCCGTACACAGATACGCAGTATTTT.

In nucleotides, the CDR3 is TGTGCCAGCAGTTTACGGGGTTTTGGCACCGGGGAGCTGTTTTTT. Protein sequence: CASSLRGFGTGELFF. The chain combines TRBV12-3 or TRBV12-4 with TRBJ2-2; TRBD2 might be the D (5 bases). Trimming took 2 bases from V and 4 from J, leaving 11 bases between them. CDR3 length: 15 amino acids.